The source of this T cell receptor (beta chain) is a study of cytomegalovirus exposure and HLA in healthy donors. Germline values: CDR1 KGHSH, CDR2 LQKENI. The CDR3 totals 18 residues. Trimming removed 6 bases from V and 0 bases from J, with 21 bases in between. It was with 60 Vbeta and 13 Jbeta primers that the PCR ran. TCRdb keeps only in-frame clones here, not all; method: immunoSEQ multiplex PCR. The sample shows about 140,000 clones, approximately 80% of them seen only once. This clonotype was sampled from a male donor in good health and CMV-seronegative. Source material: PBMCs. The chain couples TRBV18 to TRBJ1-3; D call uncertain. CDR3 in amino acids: CASSPVGLGLSSGNTIYF. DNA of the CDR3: TGTGCCAGCTCCCCCGTCGGCTTAGGACTGTCCTCTGGAAACACCATATATTTT.